This section outlines one T cell receptor beta chain sequence together with its context. These data originate in a study of Ad26.COV2.S vaccination and SARS-CoV-2 variants. The data were produced by immunoSEQ multiplex PCR, yet TCRdb's version contains in-frame clones alone and is incomplete. The table records hundreds of thousands of clones, around 86% of them present only once. From germline, CDR1 is SGHRS and CDR2 YFSETQ. The CDR3 spans 16 residues. Trimming cost V 4 bases and J 2 bases; bases outside gene matches: 9. Treatment noted: around 19 received Ad26.COV2.S at low or high dose, single or two shots; five or six received placebo; per-sample allocation not given. Sampling occurred on day 63 after the first vaccine or placebo injection.

The source was peripheral blood, collected in a trial of Ad26.COV2.S vaccine versus placebo. The sequence was obtained from a person between 18 and 60 years old who received the Ad26.COV2.S COVID-19 vaccine or a placebo. The V call is TRBV5-1, the J call TRBJ1-3; 7 positions match TRBD1. The CDR3 here is CASSPQGVLPGNTIYF. CDR3 nucleotide sequence: TGCGCCAGCAGCCCCCAGGGGGTTCTTCCTGGAAACACCATATATTTT.